This T cell receptor (beta chain) was documented in a study of blood T cells in healthy people across ages. A second PCR, run for roughly 7 to 11 cycles, used a sample-barcoded 5' primer plus a J-beta primer mix. A template-switch adaptor that had 12 random nucleotides put a tag on each cDNA molecule. TCRdb fed the 5' RACE reads into MiXCR, producing one record per CDR3 protein. The sample contains 550,000 to 700,000 distinct CDR3 sequences, 25% to 30% of which appear only once. This CDR3 has 13 amino acids. V lost 5 bases, J lost 6 bases, and 13 bases lay in between. Sequenced input: blood. This TCR came from a woman in her 70s in good health. The chain is built from TRBV12-3 or TRBV12-4 and TRBJ1-2, with D tentatively TRBD1 (6 bases). The chain's CDR3 is CASSPQGGHGYTF. The CDR3 DNA follows: TGTGCCAGCAGTCCACAGGGAGGGCATGGCTACACCTTC.